A single sample is the source of the 10 T cell receptor beta chains below, sequenced in a study of OX40 agonist ivuxolimab in advanced cancers. Library preparation used the immunoSEQ multiplex PCR assay. Sourced from immuneACCESS, this table was stored by TCRdb with only in-frame sequences that have V and J called. A share of the clones is absent; for the studies checked, an unresolved V gene accounts for under half, and the remainder has no known explanation. Counted in this sample were around 15,000 clones; approximately 80% of them appeared once. Clones ranked in the top ten supply approximately 13% of the sample. The specimen was CD4+ or CD8+ T cells sorted from blood, collected in a trial of the OX40 agonist ivuxolimab. These receptors all come from an adult with an advanced solid tumor such as melanoma, head and neck, liver or kidney cancer.

The gene calls are TRBV7-9 and TRBJ2-1, with a tentative D call TRBD2 (5 bases). Trimming took off 8 bases at V and 0 bases at J, with 11 bases between the two ends. The CDR3 covers 14 residues. The V gene's germline CDR1 is SEHNR and CDR2 FQNEAQ (reference sequence). CDR3 nucleotides: TGTGCCAGCTCGGGATTGAGCTCCTACAATGAGCAGTTCTTC. The encoded protein is CASSGLSSYNEQFF.

The rearrangement uses TRBV13 and TRBJ2-3, with D possibly TRBD2 on 6 matching bases. Germline V gives CDR1 PRHDT, CDR2 FYEKMQ (reference sequence). V was shortened by 1 base and J by 3 bases, with 20 bases between the two germline ends. CDR3 size: 18 residues. The CDR3 DNA is TGTGCCAGCAGCTTAGTATCATGGACTACCTCGGAAACAGATACGCAGTATTTT. It yields the protein CASSLVSWTTSETDTQYF.

V and J are TRBV7-9 and TRBJ2-5; D not certain. The ends were cut back, 4 bases at V and 2 bases at J, with 5 bases in the middle. Germline V gives CDR1 SEHNR, CDR2 FQNEAQ (reference sequence). The CDR3 spans 12 residues. The CDR3 loop reads CASSWDQETQYF. Here the CDR3 DNA reads TGTGCCAGCAGCTGGGATCAAGAGACCCAGTACTTC. Full variable domain (rest looked up from reference TRBV7-9 and TRBJ2-5): DTGVSQNPRHKITKRGQNVTFRCDPISEHNRLYWYRQTLGQGPEFLTYFQNEAQLEKSRLLSDRFSAERPKGSFSTLEIQRTEQGDSAMYLCASSWDQETQYFGPGTRLLVL.

This sequence joins TRBV18 and TRBJ2-5; 7 bases agree with TRBD1. CDR3 length: 15 amino acids. CDR1 is KGHSH, CDR2 LQKENI, per germline. The trim removed 3 bases at V and 2 bases at J, leaving 6 bases unmatched. CDR3 bases: TGTGCCAGCTCACCCGGGACAGAAGTACAAGAGACCCAGTACTTC. It specifies CASSPGTEVQETQYF.

The chain carries TRBV5-6 and TRBJ2-7; D not resolved. Trimming pared 3 bases from V and 2 bases from J, leaving 12 bases between. This CDR3 spans 14 amino acids. Germline CDR1 reads SGHDT; CDR2 reads YYEEEE. The CDR3 loop reads CASSSGFGAYEQYF. In nucleotides, the CDR3 is TGTGCCAGCAGCTCCGGTTTTGGAGCCTACGAGCAGTACTTC.

The V call is TRBV7-9, the J call TRBJ1-1; D gene ambiguous. This CDR3 is built from 15 residues. Deletions cut 0 bases from V and 4 bases from J, with 12 bases between. The germline V gene encodes CDR1 SEHNR and CDR2 FQNEAQ (reference sequence). The CDR3 DNA sequence: TGTGCCAGCAGCTTAGCCAGGTATCACGCCACTGAAGCTTTCTTT. Translated, it gives CASSLARYHATEAFF.

The chain carries TRBV7-9 and TRBJ2-2; D call uncertain. The CDR3 has 12 residues. Trimming took 3 bases from V and 4 from J, leaving 3 bases between them. Germline V CDR1 and CDR2: SEHNR, FQNEAQ (reference sequence). The CDR3 protein is CASSFGTGELFF. In nucleotides, the CDR3 is TGTGCCAGCAGCTTTGGCACCGGGGAGCTGTTTTTT.

This clone was picked up a small number of times. The chain links TRBV7-3 to TRBJ2-5; possibly TRBD2 for D (5 bases). The CDR3 length is 15 residues. V lost 2 bases to trimming and J lost 8 bases, with 18 bases between them. Germline CDR1 reads SGHTA; CDR2 reads FQGTGA. The CDR3 sequence is CASSLGFGEGYTQYF. The CDR3 DNA follows: TGTGCCAGCAGCTTAGGGTTCGGGGAAGGATACACCCAGTACTTC.

The rearrangement links TRBV4-1 to TRBJ1-3, with unresolved D. Looked up from germline, CDR1 is MGHRA and CDR2 is YSYEKL. The V gene lost 5 bases and the J gene lost 4 bases, with 9 bases spanning the gap. This CDR3 has 13 residues. The DNA of the CDR3 is TGCGCCAGCAGCTATAATGTGGGAAACACCATATATTTT. Protein: CASSYNVGNTIYF.

The chain recombines TRBV4-3 with TRBJ1-1; 7 positions agree with TRBD1. CDR1 is LGHNA, CDR2 YSLEER, per germline. With 0 bases clipped from V and 0 bases from J, the junction kept 4 bases outside the gene matches. The CDR3 is 16 residues long. This chain's CDR3 is CASSQDSGTVNTEAFF. The CDR3 DNA follows: TGCGCCAGCAGCCAAGATTCAGGGACAGTGAACACTGAAGCTTTCTTT.